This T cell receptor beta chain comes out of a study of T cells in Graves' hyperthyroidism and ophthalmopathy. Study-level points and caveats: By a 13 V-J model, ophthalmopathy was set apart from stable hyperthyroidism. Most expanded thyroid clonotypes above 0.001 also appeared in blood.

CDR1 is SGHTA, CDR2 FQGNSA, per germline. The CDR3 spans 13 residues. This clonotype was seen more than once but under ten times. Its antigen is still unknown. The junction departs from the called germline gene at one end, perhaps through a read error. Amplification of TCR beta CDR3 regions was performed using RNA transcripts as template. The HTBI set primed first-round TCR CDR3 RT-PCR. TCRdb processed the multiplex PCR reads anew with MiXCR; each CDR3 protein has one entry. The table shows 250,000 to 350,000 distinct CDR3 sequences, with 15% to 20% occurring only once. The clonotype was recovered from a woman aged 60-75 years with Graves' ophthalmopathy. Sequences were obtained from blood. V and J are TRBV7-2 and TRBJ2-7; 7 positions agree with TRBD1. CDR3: CANSGTGVGEQYF. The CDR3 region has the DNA TGTGCCAACAGCGGAACAGGGGTAGGTGAGCAGTACTTC.